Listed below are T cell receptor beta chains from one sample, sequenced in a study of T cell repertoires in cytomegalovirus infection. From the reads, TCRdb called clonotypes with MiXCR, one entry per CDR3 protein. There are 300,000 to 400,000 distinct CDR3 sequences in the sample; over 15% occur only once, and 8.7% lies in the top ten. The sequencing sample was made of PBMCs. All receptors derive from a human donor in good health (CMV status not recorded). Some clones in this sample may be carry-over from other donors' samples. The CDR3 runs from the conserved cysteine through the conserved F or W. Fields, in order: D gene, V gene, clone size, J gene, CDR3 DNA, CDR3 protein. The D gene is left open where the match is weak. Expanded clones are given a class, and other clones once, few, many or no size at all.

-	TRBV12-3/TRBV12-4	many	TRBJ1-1	TGTGCCAGCAGCCGAGTGCAGGGTTGGGGAGTCACTGAAGCTTTCTTT	CASSRVQGWGVTEAFF
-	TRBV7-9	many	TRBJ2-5	TGTGCCAGCAGCCAGATTGGACAGCCCCAAGAGACCCAGTACTTC	CASSQIGQPQETQYF
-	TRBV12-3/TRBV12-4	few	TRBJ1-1	TGTGCCAGCAGTGCTCTGGGACCGATAAACACTGAAGCTTTCTTT	CASSALGPINTEAFF
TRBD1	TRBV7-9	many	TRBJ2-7	TGTGCCAGCAGTTCGACAGGGGACTCCTACGAGCAGTACTTC	CASSSTGDSYEQYF
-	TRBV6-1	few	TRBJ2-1	TGTGCCAGCAGGAAGGTAGGGGACTACAATGAGCAGTTCTTC	CASRKVGDYNEQFF
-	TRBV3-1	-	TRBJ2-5	TGTGCCAGCAGCCAAGTAGTAACGTACGAGACCCAGTACTTC	CASSQVVTYETQYF
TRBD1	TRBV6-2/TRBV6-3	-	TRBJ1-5	TGTGCCAGCACCCGGACAGGGTATCAGCCCCAGCATTTT	CASTRTGYQPQHF
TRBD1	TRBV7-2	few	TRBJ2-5	TGTGCCAGCAGCCAACAGGGGCCCCCGGCAAAGACCCAGTACTTC	CASSQQGPPAKTQYF
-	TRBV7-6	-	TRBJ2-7	TGTGCCAGCAGCTTAGGTTTAGGGTCCTACGAGCAGTACTTC	CASSLGLGSYEQYF
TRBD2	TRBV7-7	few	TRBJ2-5	TGTGCCAGCAGCCTAGACGGTCTAGCGGAAGAGACCCAGTACTTC	CASSLDGLAEETQYF
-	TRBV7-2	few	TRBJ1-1	TGTGCCAGCAGCTTAGCCACCGGGGGGTACACTGAAGCTTTCTTT	CASSLATGGYTEAFF
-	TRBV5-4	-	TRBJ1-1	TGTGCCAGCAGCGTTAGGGACTTATCTGAAGCTTTCTTT	CASSVRDLSEAFF
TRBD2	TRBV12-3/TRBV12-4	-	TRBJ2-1	TGTGCCAGCAGTTTAACTAGCGGGTTCTACAATGAGCAGTTCTTC	CASSLTSGFYNEQFF
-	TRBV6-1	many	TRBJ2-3	TGTGCCAGCAGTGTCCTCCCTGGGGCAGATACGCAGTATTTT	CASSVLPGADTQYF
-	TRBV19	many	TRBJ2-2	TGTGCCAGTAGTATCGGTAGGGGCACCGGGGAGCTGTTTTTT	CASSIGRGTGELFF
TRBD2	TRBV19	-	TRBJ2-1	TGTGCCAGTAGACTAAAGACTAGCGGGACCTACAATGAGCAGTTCTTC	CASRLKTSGTYNEQFF
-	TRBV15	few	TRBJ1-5	TGTGCCACCAGCAGATCTGGCAGGCATAGCAATCAGCCCCAGCATTTT	CATSRSGRHSNQPQHF
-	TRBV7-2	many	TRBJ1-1	TGTGCCAGCAGATCGACAGTGAACACTGAAGCTTTCTTT	CASRSTVNTEAFF
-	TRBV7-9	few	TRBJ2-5	TGTGCCAGCAGCCGAAGGACAGCAATCCAAGAGACCCAGTACTTC	CASSRRTAIQETQYF
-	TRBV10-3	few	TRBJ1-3	TGTGCCGGTAGGAAAGGACCCTCTGGAAACACCATATATTTT	CAGRKGPSGNTIYF
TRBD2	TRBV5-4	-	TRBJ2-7	TGTGCCAGCAGCCTCCGGGGGGATTCCTACGAGCAGTACTTC	CASSLRGDSYEQYF
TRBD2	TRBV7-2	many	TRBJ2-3	TGTGCCAGCAGTAGCGGGGGGGCAGCAGATACGCAGTATTTT	CASSSGGAADTQYF
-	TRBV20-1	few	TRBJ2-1	TGCAGTGCACCAATTGCGGATTACAATGAGCAGTTCTTC	CSAPIADYNEQFF
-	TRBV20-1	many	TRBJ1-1	TGCAGTGCTAGAGATCAGGCAGGGTCCTATATAGAAGCTTTCTTT	CSARDQAGSYIEAFF
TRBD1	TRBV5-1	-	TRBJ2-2	TGCGCCAGCAGCTCCGGGACAGGGTCCGGGGAGCTGTTTTTT	CASSSGTGSGELFF
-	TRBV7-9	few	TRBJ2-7	TGTGCCAGCACCCACCGGGGGACTTACGAGCAGTACTTC	CASTHRGTYEQYF
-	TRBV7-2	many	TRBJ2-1	TGTGCCAGCAGCTTAATAACCCCAGACAATGAGCAGTTCTTC	CASSLITPDNEQFF
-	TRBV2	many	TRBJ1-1	TGTGCCAGCAGTGAAGATATGAACACTGAAGCTTTCTTT	CASSEDMNTEAFF
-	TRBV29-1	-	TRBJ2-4	TGCAGCGCCAAACGGGCCATTCAGTACTTC	CSAKRAIQYF
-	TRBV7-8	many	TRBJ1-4	TGTGCCAGCAGCGTCAGATCGTGGGGTGGACTGTTTTTT	CASSVRSWGGLFF
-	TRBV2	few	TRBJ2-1	TGTGCCAGCAGTGAAAGCCTACTGAGGGGGTCCTACAATGAGCAGTTCTTC	CASSESLLRGSYNEQFF
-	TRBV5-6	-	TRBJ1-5	TGTGCCAGCAGAGGCGGGGTTGAAAGTACCCCTTATAGCAATCAGCCCCAGCATTTT	CASRGGVESTPYSNQPQHF
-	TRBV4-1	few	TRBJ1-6	TGCGCCAGCAGCCAAGGCGGGGTGCATAATAATTCACCCCTCCACTTT	CASSQGGVHNNSPLHF
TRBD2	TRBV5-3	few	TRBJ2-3	TGTGCCAGCAGCTTGGCACGGGGGGGGATCACAGATACGCAGTATTTT	CASSLARGGITDTQYF
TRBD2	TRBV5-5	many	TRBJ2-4	TGTGCCAGCAGCTTCACTAGCGGGAGCGCCAAAAACATTCAGTACTTC	CASSFTSGSAKNIQYF
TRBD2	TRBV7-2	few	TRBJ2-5	TGTGCCAGCAGCTTCCAGCGGGGGCCCGGCGAGACCCAGTACTTC	CASSFQRGPGETQYF
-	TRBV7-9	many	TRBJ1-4	TGTGCCAGCACTGCAGGGCTCACGGGTAATGAAAAACTGTTTTTT	CASTAGLTGNEKLFF
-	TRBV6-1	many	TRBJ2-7	TGTGCCAGCAGTAGCCCAGGGTCCTACGAGCAGTACTTC	CASSSPGSYEQYF
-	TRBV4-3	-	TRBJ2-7	TGCGCCAGCAGCCAACGCTGGGAAAGCGAGCAGTACTTC	CASSQRWESEQYF
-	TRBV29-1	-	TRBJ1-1	TGCAGCGTTGAGACAGACACTGAAGCTTTCTTT	CSVETDTEAFF
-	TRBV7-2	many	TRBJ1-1	TGTGCCAGCAGCTTAGCAACAGGAATGAACACTGAAGCTTTCTTT	CASSLATGMNTEAFF
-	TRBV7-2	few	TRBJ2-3	TGTGCCAGCGGATGGGGGGCGCTTGAAACAGATACGCAGTATTTT	CASGWGALETDTQYF
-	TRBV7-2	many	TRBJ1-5	TGTGCCAGCAGCTTAGGGGGCGCTGGTCAGCCCCAGCATTTT	CASSLGGAGQPQHF
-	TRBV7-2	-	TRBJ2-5	TGTGCCAGCACCGGGTCTCAAGAGACCCAGTACTTC	CASTGSQETQYF
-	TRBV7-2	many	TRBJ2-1	TGTGCCAGCAGCTTAATCCTTGGACCCTACAATGAGCAGTTCTTC	CASSLILGPYNEQFF
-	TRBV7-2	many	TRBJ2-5	TGTGCCAGCAGCTCGAGAGATTATGGGGCAGAAAGAGAGACCCAGTACTTC	CASSSRDYGAERETQYF
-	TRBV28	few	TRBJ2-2	TGTGCCAGCACCCTATGGCGGGGGAACACCGGGGAGCTGTTTTTT	CASTLWRGNTGELFF
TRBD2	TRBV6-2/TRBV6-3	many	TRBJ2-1	TGTGCCAGCGACTCTAGCGGGGCGACTAATGAGCAGTTCTTC	CASDSSGATNEQFF
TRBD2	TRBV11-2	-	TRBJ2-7	TGTGCCAGCAGCTTTCTCGGGGGGTCGAGCTCCTACGAGCAGTACTTC	CASSFLGGSSSYEQYF
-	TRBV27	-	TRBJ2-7	TGTGCCAGCAGTTTTAACAGGGAACCCTCCTACGAGCAGTACTTC	CASSFNREPSYEQYF
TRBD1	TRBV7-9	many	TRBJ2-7	TGTGCCAGCAGCTTACGCTCGTCCGGGACAGGGATCGGAGAGCAGTACTTC	CASSLRSSGTGIGEQYF
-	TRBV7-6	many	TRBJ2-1	TGTGCCAGCAGCTTAGTCGGGGGGCCAAATGAGCAGTTCTTC	CASSLVGGPNEQFF
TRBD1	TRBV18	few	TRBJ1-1	TGTGCCAGCTCAACGAGAACAGGGGGAGGTGAAACTGAAGCTTTCTTT	CASSTRTGGGETEAFF
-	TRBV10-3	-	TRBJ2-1	TGTGCCATCAGTGAGGTATGGAATGAGCAGTTCTTC	CAISEVWNEQFF